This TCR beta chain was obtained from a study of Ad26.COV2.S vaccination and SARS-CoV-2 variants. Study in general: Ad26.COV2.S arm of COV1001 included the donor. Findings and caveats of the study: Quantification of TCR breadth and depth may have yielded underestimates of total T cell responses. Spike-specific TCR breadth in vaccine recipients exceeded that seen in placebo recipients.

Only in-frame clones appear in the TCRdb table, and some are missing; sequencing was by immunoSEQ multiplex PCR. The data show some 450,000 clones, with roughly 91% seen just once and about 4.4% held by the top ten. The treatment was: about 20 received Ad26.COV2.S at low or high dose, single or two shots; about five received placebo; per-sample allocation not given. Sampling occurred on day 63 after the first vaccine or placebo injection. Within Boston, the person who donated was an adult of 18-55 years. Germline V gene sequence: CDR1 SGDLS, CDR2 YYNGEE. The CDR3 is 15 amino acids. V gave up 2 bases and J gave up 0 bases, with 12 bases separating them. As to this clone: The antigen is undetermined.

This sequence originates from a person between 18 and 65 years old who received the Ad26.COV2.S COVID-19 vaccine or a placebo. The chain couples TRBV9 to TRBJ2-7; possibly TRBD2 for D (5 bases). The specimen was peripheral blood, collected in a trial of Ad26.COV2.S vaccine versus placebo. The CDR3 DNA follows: TGTGCCAGCAGCGTCTCGGGAATAACCTCCTACGAGCAGTACTTC. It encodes CASSVSGITSYEQYF.